Below are 21 T cell receptor beta chains sequenced from a single sample in a study of blood T cell repertoires in COVID-19. The repertoire was sequenced with immunoSEQ multiplex PCR; TCRdb's copy has only in-frame clones and lacks some. The profile shows around 230,000 clones, approximately 80% of them singletons. The sample was peripheral blood. The receptors come from a man aged 40-50 years who had recovered from COVID-19.

V gene TRBV7-2 combines with J gene TRBJ2-3; D gene uncertain. The CDR3 totals 13 residues. Trimming removed 1 base from V and 5 bases from J, with 7 bases in between. Germline-derived CDR1 and CDR2 are SGHTA and FQGNSA. The CDR3 sequence: CASSLEPGDTQYF. CDR3 in DNA: TGTGCCAGCAGCTTAGAGCCAGGAGATACGCAGTATTTT.

The chain carries TRBV20-1 and TRBJ2-7; 7 bases are a match to TRBD1. Per germline, CDR1 DFQATT and CDR2 SNEGSKA (reference sequence). J was trimmed by 4 bases and V by 3 bases; bases with no gene match: 3. The CDR3 is 12 amino acids. CDR3 coding DNA: TGCAGTGCTAGTCAGGGGGAGTACGAGCAGTACTTC. Its translation: CSASQGEYEQYF.

V gene TRBV7-2 combines with J gene TRBJ2-6; 11 nucleotides match TRBD1. Per the germline V gene, CDR1 is SGHTA and CDR2 is FQGNSA. The V segment lost 0 bases and the J segment 1 base; nucleotides outside the gene matches: 2. The CDR3 contains 18 residues. The CDR3, as DNA: TGTGCCAGCAGCTTAGCCGGACAGGGGGCATCTGGGGCCAACGTCCTGACTTTC. Translation gives CASSLAGQGASGANVLTF. Looking up the rest from reference TRBV7-2 and TRBJ2-6 gives the full variable domain: GAGVSQSPSNKVTEKGKDVELRCDPISGHTALYWYRQSLGQGLEFLIYFQGNSAPDKSGLPSDRFSAERTGGSVSTLTIQRTQQEDSAVYLCASSLAGQGASGANVLTFGAGSRLTVL.

The rearrangement links TRBV4-3 to TRBJ1-6, with D uncertain. In germline, CDR1 is LGHNA, CDR2 YSLEER. The CDR3 is 13 amino acids. V lost 3 bases, J lost 14 bases, and 14 bases lay in between. As DNA, the CDR3 is TGCGCCAGCAGCCAGGAAACGCTTAGCTCCCTCCACTTT. Encoded protein: CASSQETLSSLHF.

The chain recombines TRBV7-2 with TRBJ2-7; TRBD2 matches 11 bases. The length of the CDR3 is 15 residues. V dropped 5 bases and J dropped 7; count of bases not matched to a gene: 10. CDR1 and CDR2 (germline): SGHTA, FQGNSA. The CDR3 sequence: CASSVLAGASWEQYF. The CDR3 region has the DNA TGTGCCAGCAGCGTACTAGCGGGAGCCTCCTGGGAGCAGTACTTC.

This chain connects TRBV11-2 to TRBJ1-1; maybe TRBD1 (6 bases). Trimming took 1 base from V and 3 from J, leaving 12 bases between them. The CDR3 has 15 amino acids. The germline V gene encodes CDR1 SGHAT and CDR2 FQNNGV. CDR3 sequence: CASSLVGGADTEAFF. In DNA form, the CDR3 reads TGTGCCAGCAGCTTAGTGGGGGGGGCCGACACTGAAGCTTTCTTT.

The chain has TRBV30 and TRBJ2-2; D possibly corresponds to TRBD2 (7 bases). In germline, CDR1 is GTSNPN, CDR2 SVGIG (reference sequence). CDR3 length: 18 residues. With 5 bases removed from V and 2 bases from J, the gap between germline ends came to 24 bases. CDR3 in DNA: TGTGCCTGGCGTCCACCTCGGGGGGCAATTCAAAACACCGGGGAGCTGTTTTTT. Its translation is CAWRPPRGAIQNTGELFF. The full variable domain, rest sourced from reference TRBV30 and TRBJ2-2, is SQTIHQWPATLVQPVGSPLSLECTVEGTSNPNLYWYRQAAGRGLQLLFYSVGIGQISSEVPQNLSASRPQDRQFILSSKKLLLSDSGFYLCAWRPPRGAIQNTGELFFGEGSRLTVL.

The rearrangement uses TRBV30 and TRBJ2-1; TRBD2 matches 11 bases. Losses at the gene ends were 4 bases for V and 2 bases for J; bases not matched to a gene: 4. CDR1 is GTSNPN and CDR2 is SVGIG in the germline V gene (reference sequence). The CDR3 is made up of 15 amino acids. CDR3 sequence: CAWTASGGPYNEQFF. CDR3 bases: TGTGCCTGGACGGCTAGCGGGGGGCCCTACAATGAGCAGTTCTTC.

The V call is TRBV10-3, the J call TRBJ1-5; 10 nucleotides line up with TRBD1. The germline V gene has CDR1 ENHRY and CDR2 SYGVKD. V shed 10 bases, J shed 6 bases, and the junction held 9 bases outside the gene matches. This CDR3 region has 14 residues. The CDR3 loop reads CATGGQGLAQPQHF. The CDR3 DNA reads as TGTGCCACAGGGGGACAGGGGCTTGCTCAGCCCCAGCATTTT.

The CDR3 reads CASRPAGGPGNTIYF. CDR3 nucleotides: TGCGCCAGCAGACCCGCCGGGGGGCCTGGAAACACCATATATTTT. This chain links TRBV5-1 with TRBJ1-3; maybe TRBD1 (6 bases). CDR1 is SGHRS, CDR2 YFSETQ, per germline. Trimming took 5 bases from V and 2 from J, leaving 14 bases between them. The length of the CDR3 is 15 residues.

This clone was detected only once. The J gene is TRBJ2-7, the V gene TRBV7-2, with 8 bases lining up with TRBD1. The CDR3 loop spans 14 amino acids. The J segment lost 6 bases and the V segment lost 4 bases, leaving 8 bases of the junction unmatched. Germline lookup yields CDR1 SGHTA and CDR2 FQGNSA. For the CDR3, the DNA is TGTGCCAGCAGCTATCGACAGGGGAAGGGCGAGCAGTACTTC. It yields the protein CASSYRQGKGEQYF.

This clone appeared once. This chain connects TRBV9 to TRBJ2-3; 11 bases line up with TRBD2. This CDR3 contains 16 residues. Germline V CDR1 and CDR2: SGDLS, YYNGEE. J lost 0 bases, V lost 4 bases, and 4 bases had no gene match. CDR3 loop: CASSWTSGLSTDTQYF. CDR3 coding DNA: TGTGCCAGCAGCTGGACTAGCGGGCTTAGCACAGATACGCAGTATTTT.

The V call is TRBV12-5, the J call TRBJ1-1; 8 positions match TRBD1. CDR1 and CDR2 from the germline V gene are LGHNT and FRNRAP. The CDR3 covers 15 residues. V was clipped by 6 bases and J by 0 bases; unmatched bases: 6. In nucleotides, the CDR3 is TGTGCTAGTGGCTGGACAGGGTCCCTGAACACTGAAGCTTTCTTT. It translates to CASGWTGSLNTEAFF. The whole variable domain, filled in from reference TRBV12-5 and TRBJ1-1, reads DARVTQTPRHKVTEMGQEVTMRCQPILGHNTVFWYRQTMMQGLELLAYFRNRAPLDDSGMPKDRFSAEMPDATLATLKIQPSEPRDSAVYFCASGWTGSLNTEAFFGQGTRLTVV.

This clone was recorded once. V usage is TRBV29-1 and J usage is TRBJ2-7; 10 bases fit TRBD1. The ends lost 4 bases at V and 6 bases at J; junction bases unmatched: 9. Germline CDR1 is SQVTM and CDR2 is ANQGSEA. This CDR3 region has 14 residues. CDR3 protein: CSVVRDRGSPEQYF. The DNA for the CDR3 is TGCAGCGTTGTGCGGGACAGGGGTTCGCCCGAGCAGTACTTC.

This clone was detected a few times. The V gene is TRBV11-2, the J gene TRBJ2-1; 9 bases line up with TRBD2. There are 18 residues in the CDR3. CDR1 and CDR2 from the germline V gene are SGHAT and FQNNGV. Trimming at V came to 5 bases and at J to 2 bases, leaving 13 bases not matched to a gene. The CDR3 here is CASSLMDPSGVPYNEQFF. For the CDR3, the DNA is TGTGCCAGCAGCCTAATGGATCCTAGCGGGGTGCCCTACAATGAGCAGTTCTTC. Complete variable domain (other parts from reference TRBV11-2 and TRBJ2-1): EAGVAQSPRYKIIEKRQSVAFWCNPISGHATLYWYQQILGQGPKLLIQFQNNGVVDDSQLPKDRFSAERLKGVDSTLKIQPAKLEDSAVYLCASSLMDPSGVPYNEQFFGPGTRLTVL.

J is TRBJ1-1 and V is TRBV28, with D maybe TRBD1 (5 bases). V lost 8 bases, J lost 4 bases, and 17 bases lay in between. CDR3 size: 14 residues. Germline V gene sequence: CDR1 MDHEN, CDR2 SYDVKM. The CDR3 is CASGYVGEVTEAFF. The CDR3 DNA is TGTGCCAGCGGGTATGTGGGGGAGGTCACTGAAGCTTTCTTT.

This clone has a handful of counts. This rearrangement joins TRBV9 to TRBJ1-1; D gene unclear. The CDR3 is made up of 13 amino acids. V was shortened by 4 bases and J by 0 bases, with 7 bases between the two germline ends. CDR1 is SGDLS, CDR2 YYNGEE, per germline. DNA of the CDR3: TGTGCCAGCAGCTACACCATGAACACTGAAGCTTTCTTT. Its protein product is CASSYTMNTEAFF.

CDR3 in amino acids: CASSLGRTSTEAFF. CDR3 coding DNA: TGTGCCAGCAGTTTGGGCCGAACCTCCACTGAAGCTTTCTTT. The chain couples TRBV27 to TRBJ1-1, with D unclear. Germline V gene data show CDR1 as MNHEY and CDR2 as SMNVEV (reference sequence). The CDR3 has 14 amino acids. V gave up 3 bases and J gave up 4 bases, with 12 bases separating them.

Points on this clone: One end of the junction fails to match germline, which may point to a read error. The rearrangement joins TRBV7-9 to TRBJ2-3; weak D call: TRBD2 (5 bases). The CDR3 is 12 amino acids. Germline V gene sequence: CDR1 SEHNR, CDR2 FQNEAQ (reference sequence). In DNA, the CDR3 is TGTGCCAGCAGCTTAGGGACTCGAGTACTTCGTTTT. As protein: CASSLGTRVLRF.

This chain joins TRBV10-3 and TRBJ1-3; D gene ambiguous. Germline loops: CDR1 ENHRY, CDR2 SYGVKD. The CDR3 consists of 13 residues. Trimming took off 7 bases at V and 0 bases at J, with 7 bases between the two ends. The CDR3 region is CAITPNSGNTIYF. CDR3 sequence (DNA): TGTGCCATCACCCCCAACTCTGGAAACACCATATATTTT.

The J gene is TRBJ1-2, the V gene TRBV20-1; D is ambiguous. CDR3 length: 11 residues. Germline values: CDR1 DFQATT, CDR2 SNEGSKA (reference sequence). Trimming removed 6 bases at V and 2 bases at J, with 7 bases between. The CDR3 DNA follows: TGCAGTGCCCCGGGGAACTATGGCTACACCTTC. This codes for CSAPGNYGYTF.